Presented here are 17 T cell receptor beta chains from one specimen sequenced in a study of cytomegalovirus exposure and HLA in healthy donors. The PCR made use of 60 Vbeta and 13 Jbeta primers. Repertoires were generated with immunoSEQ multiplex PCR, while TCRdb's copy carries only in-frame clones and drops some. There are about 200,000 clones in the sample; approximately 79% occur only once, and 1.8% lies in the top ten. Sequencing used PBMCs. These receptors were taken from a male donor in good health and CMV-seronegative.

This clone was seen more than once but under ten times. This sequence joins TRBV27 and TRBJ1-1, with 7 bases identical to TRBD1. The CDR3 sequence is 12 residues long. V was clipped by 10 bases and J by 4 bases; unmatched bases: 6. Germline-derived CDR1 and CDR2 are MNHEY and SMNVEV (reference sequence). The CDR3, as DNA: TGTGCCACCTTGACAGGGTCCACTGAAGCTTTCTTT. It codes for CATLTGSTEAFF.

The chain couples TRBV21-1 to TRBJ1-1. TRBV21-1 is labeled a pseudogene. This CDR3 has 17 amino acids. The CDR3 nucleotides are TGTGCCAGCACCCGTCCGACAAGGGGAGGTGAGAACACTGAAGCTTTCTTT. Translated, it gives CASTRPTRGGENTEAFF.

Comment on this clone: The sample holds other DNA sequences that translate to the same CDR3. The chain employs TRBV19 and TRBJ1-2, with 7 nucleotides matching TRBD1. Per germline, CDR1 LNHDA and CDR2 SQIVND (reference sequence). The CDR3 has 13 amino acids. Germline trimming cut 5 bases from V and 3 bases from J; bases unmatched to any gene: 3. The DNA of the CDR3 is TGTGCCAGTAGTTACAGGGGAGACTATGGCTACACCTTC. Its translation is CASSYRGDYGYTF.

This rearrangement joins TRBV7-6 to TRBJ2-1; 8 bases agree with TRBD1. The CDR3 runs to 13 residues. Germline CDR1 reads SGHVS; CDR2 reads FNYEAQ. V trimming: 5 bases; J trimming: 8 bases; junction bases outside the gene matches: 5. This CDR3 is CASSRQGLDEQFF. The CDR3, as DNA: TGTGCCAGCAGCCGACAGGGGTTGGATGAGCAGTTCTTC. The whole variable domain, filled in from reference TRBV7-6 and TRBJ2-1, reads GAGVSQSPRYKVTKRGQDVALRCDPISGHVSLYWYRQALGQGPEFLTYFNYEAQQDKSGLPNDRFSAERPEGSISTLTIQRTEQRDSAMYRCASSRQGLDEQFFGPGTRLTVL.

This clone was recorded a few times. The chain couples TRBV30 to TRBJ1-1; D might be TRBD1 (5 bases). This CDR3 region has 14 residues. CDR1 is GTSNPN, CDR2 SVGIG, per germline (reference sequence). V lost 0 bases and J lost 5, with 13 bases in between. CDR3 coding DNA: TGTGCCTGGAGTGTACTGGGGGGGTGGACTGAAGCTTTCTTT. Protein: CAWSVLGGWTEAFF.

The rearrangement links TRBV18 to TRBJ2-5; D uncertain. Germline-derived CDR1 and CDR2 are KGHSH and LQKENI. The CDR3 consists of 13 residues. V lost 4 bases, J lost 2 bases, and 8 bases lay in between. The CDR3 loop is CASSRTIQETQYF. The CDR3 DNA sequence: TGTGCCAGCTCACGAACAATTCAAGAGACCCAGTACTTC.

Here the CDR3 reads CASSWTGGWDTEAFF. The CDR3 coding sequence is TGTGCCAGCAGCTGGACAGGGGGGTGGGACACTGAAGCTTTCTTT. The chain is built from TRBV5-8 and TRBJ1-1, with 10 nucleotides matching TRBD1. V lost 3 bases and J lost 3; bases outside the gene matches: 5. Germline V gene lookup returns CDR1 SGHTS and CDR2 YDEGEE. This CDR3 contains 15 residues.

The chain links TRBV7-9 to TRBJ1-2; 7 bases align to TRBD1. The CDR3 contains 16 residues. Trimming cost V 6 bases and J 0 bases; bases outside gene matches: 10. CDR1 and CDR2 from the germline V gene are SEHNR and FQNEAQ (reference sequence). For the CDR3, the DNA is TGTGCCAGCAGTGGACAGGTGATCGAAACTAACTATGGCTACACCTTC. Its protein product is CASSGQVIETNYGYTF.

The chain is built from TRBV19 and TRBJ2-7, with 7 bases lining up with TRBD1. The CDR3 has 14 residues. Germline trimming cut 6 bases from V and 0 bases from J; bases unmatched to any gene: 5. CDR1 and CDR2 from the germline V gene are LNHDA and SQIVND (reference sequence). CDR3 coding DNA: TGTGCCAGTAGAATCGGGACAGACTCCTACGAGCAGTACTTC. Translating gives CASRIGTDSYEQYF.

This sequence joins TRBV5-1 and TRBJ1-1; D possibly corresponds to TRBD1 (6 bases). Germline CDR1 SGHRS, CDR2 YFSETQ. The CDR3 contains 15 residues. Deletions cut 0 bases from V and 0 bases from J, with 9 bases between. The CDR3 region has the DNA TGCGCCAGCAGCTTGGATACAGGGTTGAACACTGAAGCTTTCTTT. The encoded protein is CASSLDTGLNTEAFF.

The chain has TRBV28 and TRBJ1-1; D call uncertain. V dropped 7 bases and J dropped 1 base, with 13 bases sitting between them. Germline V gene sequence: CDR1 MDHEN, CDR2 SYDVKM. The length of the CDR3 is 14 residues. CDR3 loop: CASILFQANTEAFF. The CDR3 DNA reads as TGTGCCAGCATCCTTTTCCAGGCGAACACTGAAGCTTTCTTT.

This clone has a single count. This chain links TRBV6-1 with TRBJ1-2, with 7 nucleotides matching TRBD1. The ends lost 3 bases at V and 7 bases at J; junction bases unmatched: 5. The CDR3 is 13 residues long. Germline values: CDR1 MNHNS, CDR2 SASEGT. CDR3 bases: TGTGCCAGCAGTGATACAGGGGCGGGTGGCTACACCTTC. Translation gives CASSDTGAGGYTF.

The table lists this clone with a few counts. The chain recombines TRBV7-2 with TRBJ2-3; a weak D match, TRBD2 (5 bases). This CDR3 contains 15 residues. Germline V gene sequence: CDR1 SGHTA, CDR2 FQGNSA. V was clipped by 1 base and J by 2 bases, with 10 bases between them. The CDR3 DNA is TGTGCCAGCAGCTTAGGAAGGGAGCTCACAGATACGCAGTATTTT. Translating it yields CASSLGRELTDTQYF.

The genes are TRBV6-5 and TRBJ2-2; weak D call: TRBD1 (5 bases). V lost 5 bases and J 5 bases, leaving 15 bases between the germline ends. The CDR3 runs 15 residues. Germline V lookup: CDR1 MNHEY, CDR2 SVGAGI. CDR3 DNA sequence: TGTGCCAGCAGTACCGGTCAGGGTGGGACCGGGGAGCTGTTTTTT. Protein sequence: CASSTGQGGTGELFF.

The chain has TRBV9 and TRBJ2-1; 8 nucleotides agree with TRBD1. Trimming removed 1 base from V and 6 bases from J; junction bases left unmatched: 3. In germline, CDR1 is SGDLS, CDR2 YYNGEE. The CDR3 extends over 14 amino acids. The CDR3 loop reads CASSVPGQANEQFF. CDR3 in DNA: TGTGCCAGCAGCGTACCGGGACAGGCCAATGAGCAGTTCTTC.

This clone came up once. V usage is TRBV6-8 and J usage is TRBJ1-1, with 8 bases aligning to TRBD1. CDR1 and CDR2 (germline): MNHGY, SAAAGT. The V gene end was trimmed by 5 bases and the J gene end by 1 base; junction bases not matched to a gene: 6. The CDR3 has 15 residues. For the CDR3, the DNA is TGTGCCAGCAGTCCGGACAGGGACCAGAACACTGAAGCTTTCTTT. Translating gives CASSPDRDQNTEAFF.

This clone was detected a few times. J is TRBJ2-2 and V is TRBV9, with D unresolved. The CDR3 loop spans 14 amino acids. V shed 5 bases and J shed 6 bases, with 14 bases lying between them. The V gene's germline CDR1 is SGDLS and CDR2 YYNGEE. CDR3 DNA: TGTGCCAGCAGTGGGCTATCGATGGCCGGGGAGCTGTTTTTT. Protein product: CASSGLSMAGELFF.